Listed here are 11 T cell receptor beta chains from one sample, sequenced in a study of shared clonotypes between healthy human individuals. Here immunoSEQ multiplex PCR was the method, and the copy in TCRdb shows in-frame clones only, minus some. The sample yields 400,000 to 500,000 clones, 79% seen once. The source material was PBMCs. Every receptor here comes from a woman aged 40 to 50 in good health. Some clones in this sample may be carry-over from other donors' samples.

The chain is built from TRBV29-1 and TRBJ2-7; D gene ambiguous. V was trimmed by 4 bases and J by 5 bases, leaving 15 bases between them. The CDR3 runs 13 residues. Germline lookup yields CDR1 SQVTM and CDR2 ANQGSEA. The CDR3 nucleotides read TGCAGCGTTGCCTATAAGGGTGTCCACGAGCAGTACTTC. As protein: CSVAYKGVHEQYF.

This chain links TRBV21-1 with TRBJ1-4. TRBV21-1 corresponds to a pseudogene. CDR3 length: 15 residues. The CDR3 region is CASSKVAQNNEKLFF. The CDR3 DNA is TGTGCCAGCAGCAAAGTAGCCCAGAACAATGAAAAACTGTTTTTT.

This clone has more than one count but fewer than ten. The V call is TRBV10-3, the J call TRBJ1-1; 7 bases fit TRBD1. V dropped 4 bases and J dropped 1; count of bases not matched to a gene: 6. Germline-derived CDR1 and CDR2 are ENHRY and SYGVKD. The CDR3 covers 15 residues. CDR3 residues: CAISADRTGNTEAFF. In nucleotides, the CDR3 is TGTGCCATCAGTGCCGATAGGACAGGGAACACTGAAGCTTTCTTT.

This sequence joins TRBV13 and TRBJ2-1; no definite D call. The germline V and J ends were trimmed by 0 bases and 4 bases, with 4 bases remaining between them. CDR1 is PRHDT, CDR2 FYEKMQ, per germline (reference sequence). The CDR3 sequence is 13 residues long. Written as DNA, the CDR3 is TGTGCCAGCAGCTTAGGGGAATACAATGAGCAGTTCTTC. Its translation is CASSLGEYNEQFF.

This clone turned up a few times. This chain uses TRBV7-3 with TRBJ2-2, with 12 bases lining up with TRBD2. This CDR3 spans 19 amino acids. With 5 bases clipped from V and 0 bases from J, the junction kept 10 bases outside the gene matches. CDR1 and CDR2 from the germline V gene are SGHTA and FQGTGA. For the CDR3, the DNA is TGTGCCAGCAGCCCAAGGGCTAGCGGGAGGGACTCGAACACCGGGGAGCTGTTTTTT. Its protein is CASSPRASGRDSNTGELFF.

This chain joins TRBV19 and TRBJ1-2, with 10 bases fitting TRBD1. V lost 3 bases and J lost 4; bases outside the gene matches: 5. Germline CDR1 and CDR2: LNHDA and SQIVND (reference sequence). This CDR3 contains 15 residues. Here the CDR3 DNA reads TGTGCCAGTAGTATTTACCGGGACAGGGGCTATGGCTACACCTTC. It is translated as CASSIYRDRGYGYTF.

This sequence joins TRBV5-4 and TRBJ2-7, with 10 bases fitting TRBD2. Losses at the gene ends were 0 bases for V and 0 bases for J; bases not matched to a gene: 9. The CDR3 is 18 residues long. Per the germline V gene, CDR1 is SGHNT and CDR2 is YYREEE (reference sequence). The CDR3 loop reads CASSLGVAGGTISYEQYF. CDR3 DNA: TGTGCCAGCAGCTTGGGGGTAGCGGGAGGAACTATCTCCTACGAGCAGTACTTC.

The chain recombines TRBV5-1 with TRBJ2-3; D gene uncertain. V lost 7 bases to trimming and J lost 1 base, with 16 bases between them. The CDR3 totals 15 residues. Germline V lookup: CDR1 SGHRS, CDR2 YFSETQ. CDR3 sequence (DNA): TGCGCCAGCCATCCGGACCCCGCTGGCACAGATACGCAGTATTTT. It codes for CASHPDPAGTDTQYF.

The genes are TRBV10-3 and TRBJ1-5; D remains unclear. The V and J ends lost 3 bases and 0 bases respectively, with 9 bases between them. The germline gives CDR1 ENHRY, CDR2 SYGVKD. CDR3 length: 15 amino acids. CDR3 sequence: CAISDQENSNQPQHF. CDR3 DNA sequence: TGTGCCATCAGTGACCAGGAGAATAGCAATCAGCCCCAGCATTTT.

This clone was seen just once. This chain joins TRBV5-8 and TRBJ2-5; 11 nucleotides align to TRBD2. The CDR3 extends over 16 amino acids. Germline values: CDR1 SGHTS, CDR2 YDEGEE. The V and J ends lost 4 bases and 5 bases, in that order; junction bases with no gene match: 10. The CDR3 DNA follows: TGTGCCAGCAGCACCTATCTAGCGGGAGGACGGGAGACCCAGTACTTC. This codes for CASSTYLAGGRETQYF.

The table lists this clone with a few counts. The genes are TRBV6-1 and TRBJ2-7; 8 bases are shared with TRBD1. V lost 7 bases to trimming and J lost 5 bases; unmatched junction nucleotides: 7. Germline V gene lookup returns CDR1 MNHNS and CDR2 SASEGT. The CDR3 contains 13 residues. The CDR3 DNA is TGTGCCAGCAAGGACAGGGTTAGGGACGAGCAGTACTTC. Translated, it gives CASKDRVRDEQYF.